The 11 T cell receptor beta chains in this list originate from one sample, sequenced in a study of T cells in Graves' hyperthyroidism and ophthalmopathy. Amplified TCR beta CDR3 regions came from RNA transcripts. First-round RT-PCR with HTBI primers amplified the TCR CDR3 region. MiXCR, run by TCRdb on the multiplex PCR reads, gives a single entry per CDR3 protein. Of fewer than 600,000 distinct CDR3 sequences listed, 13% to 15% are singletons. The sample taken for sequencing was blood. All receptors derive from a woman aged 40 to 49 with Graves' hyperthyroidism.

In this sample, this clonotype turned up a few times. The rearrangement uses TRBV9 and TRBJ1-2; 7 bases are a match to TRBD1. V was clipped by 4 bases and J by 3 bases; unmatched bases: 15. The V gene's germline CDR1 is SGDLS and CDR2 YYNGEE. This CDR3 is built from 17 residues. The CDR3, as DNA: TGTGCCAGCAGCCCCCGCTCCGGCAGGGGGGAAGACTATGGCTACACCTTC. Protein product: CASSPRSGRGEDYGYTF.

The sample holds a few counts of this clonotype. The chain carries TRBV29-1 and TRBJ2-4, with D maybe TRBD1 (6 bases). This CDR3 has 17 amino acids. V lost 1 base, J lost 6 bases, and 22 bases lay in between. CDR1 and CDR2 from the germline V gene are SQVTM and ANQGSEA. The CDR3 bases are TGCAGCGTTGAAGGGCCGCTCCATTCCCAAGGGGGAAACATTCAGTACTTC. This sequence encodes CSVEGPLHSQGGNIQYF.

This clonotype was seen a handful of times. V is TRBV7-2 and J is TRBJ2-1; 9 bases fit TRBD2. The V gene's germline CDR1 is SGHTA and CDR2 FQGNSA. This CDR3 region has 16 residues. The V and J ends lost 7 bases and 7 bases, in that order; junction bases with no gene match: 14. This CDR3 is CASTPTPGTSKNEQFF. CDR3 nucleotides: TGTGCCAGCACCCCAACCCCAGGGACTAGCAAGAATGAGCAGTTCTTC. The full variable domain, in which reference TRBV7-2 and TRBJ2-1 provide the parts outside the CDR3, is GAGVSQSPSNKVTEKGKDVELRCDPISGHTALYWYRQSLGQGLEFLIYFQGNSAPDKSGLPSDRFSAERTGGSVSTLTIQRTQQEDSAVYLCASTPTPGTSKNEQFFGPGTRLTVL.

The CDR3 here is CASSETQLNEQFF. For the CDR3, the DNA is TGTGCCAGCAGTGAAACCCAGCTAAATGAGCAGTTCTTC. V is TRBV25-1 and J is TRBJ2-1; D is uncertain. This CDR3 region has 13 residues. Germline V gene data show CDR1 as MGHDK and CDR2 as SYGVNS. The V end lost 2 bases, the J end lost 7 bases, and 9 bases lay between the germline ends.

This sequence joins TRBV14 and TRBJ2-1, with 11 bases matching TRBD2. Germline loops: CDR1 SGHDN, CDR2 FVKESK. J lost 12 bases, V lost 4 bases, and 11 bases had no gene match. The CDR3 covers 15 residues. The CDR3 reads CASSPGLAVEKVQFF. The DNA of the CDR3 is TGTGCCAGCAGCCCGGGACTAGCGGTAGAGAAGGTGCAGTTCTTC. The variable domain in full, completed from reference TRBV14 and TRBJ2-1, reads EAGVTQFPSHSVIEKGQTVTLRCDPISGHDNLYWYRRVMGKEIKFLLHFVKESKQDESGMPNNRFLAERTGGTYSTLKVQPAELEDSGVYFCASSPGLAVEKVQFFGPGTRLTVL.

The chain's CDR3 is CASSPGGSGSRNEQFF. As DNA, the CDR3 is TGTGCCAGCAGCCCCGGGGGAAGCGGGAGTAGGAATGAGCAGTTCTTC. The genes are TRBV7-9 and TRBJ2-1; 8 bases fit TRBD2. The CDR3 has 16 amino acids. J lost 7 bases, V lost 5 bases, and 13 bases had no gene match. Germline V gene sequence: CDR1 SEHNR, CDR2 FQNEAQ (reference sequence).

This clonotype came up a few times. The chain recombines TRBV19 with TRBJ2-7; no firm D call. CDR1 is LNHDA, CDR2 SQIVND, per germline (reference sequence). This CDR3 has 10 amino acids. V was clipped by 3 bases and J by 6 bases, with 3 bases between them. CDR3 loop: CASSISEQYF. CDR3 DNA: TGTGCCAGTAGTATCAGCGAGCAGTACTTC.

This clonotype appeared a few times. The chain recombines TRBV9 with TRBJ2-3, with unresolved D. The CDR3 extends over 15 amino acids. V was pared by 0 bases and J by 6 bases, with 14 bases between. The germline gives CDR1 SGDLS, CDR2 YYNGEE. DNA of the CDR3: TGTGCCAGCAGCGTAGAACCCCAGCGCTCTGATACGCAGTATTTT. Amino acid sequence: CASSVEPQRSDTQYF.

In its sample, this clonotype was seen a few times. This chain links TRBV20-1 with TRBJ2-7, with 9 bases fitting TRBD2. The CDR3 consists of 14 residues. Germline V gene data show CDR1 as DFQATT and CDR2 as SNEGSKA (reference sequence). Trimming took 3 bases from V and 5 from J; bases not matched to a gene: 8. The CDR3 DNA sequence: TGCAGTGCTAGTGTCCCTAGCGGGACTCACGAGCAGTACTTC. Protein: CSASVPSGTHEQYF.

This sequence joins TRBV7-9 and TRBJ2-7, with TRBD2 identical over 7 bases. CDR1 is SEHNR and CDR2 is FQNEAQ in the germline V gene (reference sequence). Germline trimming cut 5 bases from V and 9 bases from J; bases unmatched to any gene: 16. CDR3 length: 15 amino acids. This CDR3 reads CASSPPSAGVRLQYF. Written as DNA, the CDR3 is TGTGCCAGCAGCCCCCCGTCGGCGGGAGTTCGCCTGCAGTACTTC.

At least ten counts were recorded for this clonotype. V usage is TRBV12-3 or TRBV12-4 and J usage is TRBJ2-3, with 7 bases that match TRBD2. The CDR3 extends over 14 amino acids. V was clipped by 3 bases and J by 5 bases; unmatched bases: 5. CDR3 sequence: CASSLGASGDTQYF. CDR3 in DNA: TGTGCCAGCAGTTTGGGCGCTAGCGGAGATACGCAGTATTTT.